A single sample is the source of the 21 T cell receptor beta chains below, sequenced in a study of control samples from healthy donors and cancer patients. Sequencing used immunoSEQ multiplex PCR; TCRdb keeps in-frame clones, though not all of them. The sample gives about 110,000 clones, approximately 93% of which show up once; about 7.2% is in the top ten. The sample was blood. The receptors here all came from a woman younger than 35 in good health.

This sequence joins TRBV7-2 and TRBJ1-1, with D maybe TRBD1 (5 bases). This CDR3 region has 15 residues. CDR1 and CDR2 from the germline V gene are SGHTA and FQGNSA. V shed 1 base and J shed 4 bases, with 13 bases lying between them. DNA for the CDR3: TGTGCCAGCAGCTTAGGCGCCAGGGTTCGCACTGAAGCTTTCTTT. This translates into CASSLGARVRTEAFF.

The CDR3 DNA reads as TGTGCCAGCAGCCAAGGCGGAGGGGCAGGTGAAAAACTGTTTTTT. This translates into CASSQGGGAGEKLFF. This chain connects TRBV14 to TRBJ1-4, with D possibly matching TRBD1 (5 bases). V was trimmed by 1 base and J by 7 bases, leaving 13 bases between them. This CDR3 spans 15 amino acids. Germline V gene sequence: CDR1 SGHDN, CDR2 FVKESK.

The chain is built from TRBV10-1 and TRBJ2-4; a possible D gene is TRBD1 (8 bases). This CDR3 has 13 residues. From germline, CDR1 is WNHNN and CDR2 SYGVQD (reference sequence). The V end was cut by 6 bases, the J end by 8 bases, with 14 bases between. This chain's CDR3 is CASRYRGGDIQYF. CDR3 in DNA: TGCGCCAGCAGATACAGGGGGGGAGACATTCAGTACTTC.

The rearrangement joins TRBV5-1 to TRBJ2-3; TRBD1 aligns across 9 bases. The CDR3 is 18 amino acids. CDR1 is SGHRS, CDR2 YFSETQ, per germline. Losses at the gene ends were 5 bases for V and 0 bases for J; bases not matched to a gene: 13. The CDR3, as DNA: TGCGCCAGCAGGCCGAAACCGGACAGGGGTGCTAGCACAGATACGCAGTATTTT. Amino acids: CASRPKPDRGASTDTQYF.

The chain couples TRBV28 to TRBJ2-1; TRBD2 aligns across 11 bases. The CDR3 spans 15 residues. Germline trimming cut 4 bases from V and 10 bases from J; bases unmatched to any gene: 9. Germline V lookup: CDR1 MDHEN, CDR2 SYDVKM. The CDR3 spells CASSSTQIAGGEQFF. The CDR3 bases are TGTGCCAGCAGTTCTACCCAAATAGCGGGGGGGGAGCAGTTCTTC.

CDR3 sequence reads: CASSMGTGGFLDSPLHF. CDR3 sequence (DNA): TGTGCCAGCAGCATGGGGACAGGGGGCTTTCTGGATTCACCCCTCCACTTT. This chain connects TRBV5-5 to TRBJ1-6, with 12 bases lining up with TRBD1. There are 17 residues in the CDR3. V was clipped by 4 bases and J by 8 bases; unmatched bases: 10. Germline V CDR1 and CDR2: SGHKS, YYEKEE (reference sequence).

Here the CDR3 DNA reads TGTGCCAGCAGCTTAGTAGGCGGAGACCTCACAGATACGCAGTATTTT. Protein product: CASSLVGGDLTDTQYF. This chain connects TRBV7-2 to TRBJ2-3; D gene uncertain. The germline CDR1 and CDR2 sequences are SGHTA and FQGNSA. The V and J ends lost 1 base and 2 bases respectively, with 13 bases between them. This CDR3 comprises 16 residues.

The chain couples TRBV5-1 to TRBJ2-5; TRBD2 agrees at 8 bases. The CDR3 spans 17 residues. The germline V gene encodes CDR1 SGHRS and CDR2 YFSETQ. Germline trimming cut 4 bases from V and 1 base from J; bases unmatched to any gene: 12. This chain's CDR3 is CASSKGQLAGSQETQYF. In nucleotides, the CDR3 is TGCGCCAGCAGCAAGGGTCAGCTAGCGGGTTCCCAAGAGACCCAGTACTTC.

The rearrangement uses TRBV30 and TRBJ1-5; TRBD1 agrees at 7 bases. J lost 5 bases, V lost 7 bases, and 11 bases had no gene match. Germline CDR1 and CDR2: GTSNPN and SVGIG (reference sequence). The CDR3 covers 14 residues. The CDR3 nucleotides are TGTGCCTCCTCGGTGGGACAGATGGATCAGCCCCAGCATTTT. It encodes CASSVGQMDQPQHF. Full variable domain (remainder filled in from reference TRBV30 and TRBJ1-5): SQTIHQWPATLVQPVGSPLSLECTVEGTSNPNLYWYRQAAGRGLQLLFYSVGIGQISSEVPQNLSASRPQDRQFILSSKKLLLSDSGFYLCASSVGQMDQPQHFGDGTRLSIL.

The CDR3 DNA is TGTGCCAGCAGCCGGACTGCCGATAGCAATCAGCCCCAGCATTTT. Encoded protein: CASSRTADSNQPQHF. The V call is TRBV6-5, the J call TRBJ1-5; no clear D. This CDR3 spans 15 amino acids. Per germline, CDR1 MNHEY and CDR2 SVGAGI. The V end lost 6 bases, the J end lost 0 bases, and 12 bases lay between the germline ends.

The chain uses TRBV6-2 or TRBV6-3 and TRBJ2-5; TRBD2 agrees at 14 bases. CDR3 length: 15 residues. CDR1 and CDR2 from the germline V gene are MNHEY and SVGEGT. V trimming: 5 bases; J trimming: 4 bases; junction bases outside the gene matches: 3. In DNA, the CDR3 is TGTGCCAGCAGTAGACTAGCGGGGGGGGCAGAGACCCAGTACTTC. It codes for CASSRLAGGAETQYF.

The CDR3 spells CASSGSGGFYNEQFF. CDR3 nucleotides: TGCGCCAGCAGCGGAAGCGGGGGGTTCTACAATGAGCAGTTCTTC. J is TRBJ2-1 and V is TRBV5-1, with 9 bases that match TRBD2. Per the germline V gene, CDR1 is SGHRS and CDR2 is YFSETQ. V lost 4 bases, J lost 3 bases, and 5 bases stayed unmatched. The CDR3 loop spans 15 amino acids.

The CDR3 reads CASSSLPAPALYYEQYF. CDR3 in DNA: TGTGCCAGCAGTTCGCTACCGGCCCCCGCTTTGTATTACGAGCAGTACTTC. This chain joins TRBV28 and TRBJ2-7; no firm D call. Germline V CDR1 and CDR2: MDHEN, SYDVKM. The CDR3 length is 17 residues. Trimming removed 4 bases at V and 4 bases at J, with 23 bases between.

This sequence joins TRBV6-5 and TRBJ1-1; 7 bases are a match to TRBD1. Germline V gene lookup returns CDR1 MNHEY and CDR2 SVGAGI. V lost 2 bases and J lost 4; bases outside the gene matches: 10. The CDR3 spans 16 residues. CDR3: CASSYAETGLGTEAFF. The CDR3 nucleotides are TGTGCCAGCAGTTACGCCGAGACAGGGTTGGGCACTGAAGCTTTCTTT.

The gene calls are TRBV9 and TRBJ2-2; D tentatively reads TRBD1 or TRBD2 (5 bases each). There are 15 residues in the CDR3. CDR1 SGDLS and CDR2 YYNGEE come from the germline V gene. Trimming took off 3 bases at V and 5 bases at J, with 14 bases between the two ends. For the CDR3, the DNA is TGTGCCAGCAGCGAGGGGCCCCTAGCAACCGGGGAGCTGTTTTTT. Protein product: CASSEGPLATGELFF. Supplemented by reference TRBV9 and TRBJ2-2, the full variable domain reads DSGVTQTPKHLITATGQRVTLRCSPRSGDLSVYWYQQSLDQGLQFLIQYYNGEERAKGNILERFSAQQFPDLHSELNLSSLELGDSALYFCASSEGPLATGELFFGEGSRLTVL.

V is TRBV9 and J is TRBJ2-2, with TRBD1 matching 8 bases. V lost 8 bases and J lost 4; bases outside the gene matches: 7. The CDR3 is 14 amino acids. Per the germline V gene, CDR1 is SGDLS and CDR2 is YYNGEE. As DNA, the CDR3 is TGTGCCAGTTCCAGGCAGGGGGCCACCGGGGAGCTGTTTTTT. Encoded protein: CASSRQGATGELFF.

The chain combines TRBV7-2 with TRBJ2-5; D is undetermined. CDR1 is SGHTA, CDR2 FQGNSA, per germline. The CDR3 loop spans 12 amino acids. V was shortened by 1 base and J by 4 bases, with 4 bases between the two germline ends. The CDR3 region is CASSLGRETQYF. The CDR3, as DNA: TGTGCCAGCAGCTTAGGAAGAGAGACCCAGTACTTC.

V gene TRBV27 combines with J gene TRBJ2-3; D remains unclear. CDR3 length equals 14 residues. V gave up 5 bases and J gave up 1 base, with 10 bases separating them. Germline assignment: CDR1 MNHEY and CDR2 SMNVEV (reference sequence). The CDR3 coding sequence is TGTGCCAGCAGTCCGGGTAGGGGCACAGATACGCAGTATTTT. Its translation: CASSPGRGTDTQYF.

This clone was seen a handful of times. Distinct nucleotide sequences in the sample also encode this CDR3. CDR3 sequence: CASSLQGYSNQPQHF. As DNA, the CDR3 is TGTGCCAGCAGCCTACAGGGTTATAGCAATCAGCCCCAGCATTTT. The V call is TRBV5-8, the J call TRBJ1-5; possible D gene TRBD1, 6 bases. The ends were cut back, 4 bases at V and 0 bases at J, with 11 bases in the middle. CDR1 SGHTS and CDR2 YDEGEE come from the germline V gene. The CDR3 runs to 15 residues.

The V call is TRBV5-1, the J call TRBJ2-5; 9 positions match TRBD2. This CDR3 has 16 amino acids. Trimming cost V 6 bases and J 5 bases; bases outside gene matches: 14. CDR1 is SGHRS and CDR2 is YFSETQ in the germline V gene. CDR3 coding DNA: TGCGCCAGCACCCCTGTTGGGCGGGGGGGCTTGGAGACCCAGTACTTC. This sequence encodes CASTPVGRGGLETQYF. Drawing the rest from reference TRBV5-1 and TRBJ2-5, the complete variable domain is KAGVTQTPRYLIKTRGQQVTLSCSPISGHRSVSWYQQTPGQGLQFLFEYFSETQRNKGNFPGRFSGRQFSNSRSEMNVSTLELGDSALYLCASTPVGRGGLETQYFGPGTRLLVL.

This chain links TRBV5-6 with TRBJ1-2; D perhaps matches TRBD1 (5 bases). The CDR3 runs 13 residues. CDR1 is SGHDT, CDR2 YYEEEE, per germline. Trimming shortened V by 3 bases and J by 7 bases, and 13 bases separated the two germline ends. CDR3 amino acids: CASSWVRTGGYTF. The CDR3 DNA reads as TGTGCCAGCAGCTGGGTCAGAACAGGTGGCTACACCTTC.